A single sample is the source of the 27 T cell receptor beta chains below, sequenced in a study of Ad26.COV2.S vaccination and SARS-CoV-2 variants. Assay used: immunoSEQ multiplex PCR; TCRdb lists only in-frame clones, some missing. Of roughly 400,000 clones listed, about nine tenths are singletons. Treatment described: some 20 received Ad26.COV2.S at low or high dose, single or two shots; about 5 received placebo; per-sample allocation not given. It was on day 63 after the first vaccine or placebo injection that samples were taken. Sequenced here: peripheral blood, sampled in a trial of Ad26.COV2.S vaccine versus placebo. The receptor set was obtained from a person aged 18-65 years who received the Ad26.COV2.S COVID-19 vaccine or a placebo.

The rearrangement links TRBV9 to TRBJ2-7; the match to TRBD1 covers 7 bases. The CDR3 sequence is 12 residues long. The V and J ends lost 0 bases and 8 bases, in that order; junction bases with no gene match: 2. CDR1 is SGDLS, CDR2 YYNGEE, per germline. The CDR3 bases are TGTGCCAGCAGCGTAGAAGGGGGCAAGCAGTACTTC. Translation gives CASSVEGGKQYF.

This clone was seen just once. The V and J genes are TRBV4-1 and TRBJ2-7; 8 nucleotides match TRBD2. CDR3 length: 15 residues. The ends lost 1 base at V and 4 bases at J; junction bases unmatched: 6. Germline CDR1 MGHRA, CDR2 YSYEKL. CDR3 amino acids: CASSQAGGWEYEQYF. In DNA, the CDR3 is TGCGCCAGCAGCCAAGCGGGGGGGTGGGAGTACGAGCAGTACTTC.

This clone appeared a few times. CDR3 region: CASSPPQAFF. The CDR3 bases are TGTGCCAGCTCTCCTCCACAAGCTTTCTTT. V and J are TRBV2 and TRBJ1-1; D is unresolved. The CDR3 contains 10 residues. The germline gives CDR1 SNHLY, CDR2 FYNNEI. V was pared by 8 bases and J by 9 bases, with 10 bases between.

The gene calls are TRBV5-1 and TRBJ1-1; D is possibly TRBD1 (6 bases). The germline V gene has CDR1 SGHRS and CDR2 YFSETQ. This CDR3 contains 14 residues. The V end lost 3 bases, the J end lost 1 base, and 10 bases lay between the germline ends. The CDR3 here is CASSSGTPNTEAFF. CDR3 nucleotide sequence: TGCGCCAGCAGCTCCGGGACACCGAACACTGAAGCTTTCTTT.

The V and J genes are TRBV6-1 and TRBJ2-7, with a tentative D call TRBD1 (6 bases). This CDR3 has 19 residues. CDR1 MNHNS and CDR2 SASEGT come from the germline V gene. Trimming cost V 4 bases and J 0 bases, with 25 bases left between them. CDR3 in DNA: TGTGCCAGCAGTGTACAGGGACAAACGATGCTACTGCCCTCCTACGAGCAGTACTTC. Translation: CASSVQGQTMLLPSYEQYF.

The V call is TRBV19, the J call TRBJ2-7; D unclear. The CDR3 is 14 residues long. Germline V CDR1 and CDR2: LNHDA, SQIVND (reference sequence). Trimming left V 0 bases short and J 6 bases short, with 12 bases between. CDR3 in amino acids: CASSIDRGRGEQYF. The DNA of the CDR3 is TGTGCCAGTAGTATAGATCGAGGCAGAGGCGAGCAGTACTTC. The complete variable domain, with remaining parts taken from reference TRBV19 and TRBJ2-7, reads DGGITQSPKYLFRKEGQNVTLSCEQNLNHDAMYWYRQDPGQGLRLIYYSQIVNDFQKGDIAEGYSVSREKKESFPLTVTSAQKNPTAFYLCASSIDRGRGEQYFGPGTRLTVT.

This clone appeared a single time. The rearrangement uses TRBV7-9 and TRBJ1-1; no reliable D call. The germline gives CDR1 SEHNR, CDR2 FQNEAQ (reference sequence). V gave up 1 base and J gave up 5 bases, with 11 bases separating them. This CDR3 is 14 amino acids long. CDR3 sequence: CASSLVKGRTEAFF. The CDR3 region has the DNA TGTGCCAGCAGCTTAGTTAAGGGAAGGACTGAAGCTTTCTTT.

A few counts support this clone. The V and J genes are TRBV11-2 and TRBJ1-5; the D gene is possibly TRBD1 (5 bases). The CDR3 loop spans 13 amino acids. Trimming removed 4 bases from V and 4 bases from J, with 8 bases in between. Germline V gives CDR1 SGHAT, CDR2 FQNNGV. The CDR3 loop reads CASSWGRNQPQHF. DNA for the CDR3: TGTGCCAGCAGCTGGGGACGGAATCAGCCCCAGCATTTT.

The sample holds one count of this clone. The same CDR3 arises from other DNA sequences in this sample as well. J is TRBJ2-7 and V is TRBV3-1 (or the pseudogene TRBV3-2), with unresolved D. The V end lost 1 base, the J end lost 5 bases, and 6 bases lay between the germline ends. The CDR3 extends over 12 amino acids. Germline V lookup: CDR1 LGHDT, CDR2 YNNKEL (reference sequence). DNA for the CDR3: TGTGCCAGCAGCCAAGTAGGCGACGAGCAGTACTTC. The encoded protein is CASSQVGDEQYF.

This chain uses TRBV10-3 with TRBJ2-7; D possibly uses TRBD1 or TRBD2 (5 bases each). The V and J ends lost 0 bases and 5 bases respectively, with 8 bases between them. Germline V gene sequence: CDR1 ENHRY, CDR2 SYGVKD. The length of the CDR3 is 13 residues. The CDR3: CAISESRDDEQYF. For the CDR3, the DNA is TGTGCCATCAGTGAGTCCAGGGACGACGAGCAGTACTTC.

This clone appeared once. One end of the junction does not line up with germline, which may come from a read error. The chain joins TRBV5-6 to TRBJ2-7, with 10 bases lining up with TRBD1. The germline V gene encodes CDR1 SGHDT and CDR2 YYEEEE. CDR3 size: 14 residues. The CDR3 sequence is CASRLTGGDYEQYF. CDR3 nucleotides: TGTGCCAGCCGCTTGACAGGGGGCGATTACGAGCAGTACTTC.

This clone was recorded only once. V is TRBV6-2 or TRBV6-3 and J is TRBJ2-1; D gene ambiguous. The CDR3 sequence is 13 residues long. Trimming stripped 2 bases from V and 7 bases from J, with 9 bases between. CDR1 and CDR2 (germline): MNHEY, SVGEGT. The CDR3 loop is CASSYAPHNEQFF. In DNA, the CDR3 is TGTGCCAGCAGTTACGCCCCCCATAATGAGCAGTTCTTC.

In its sample, this clone was seen a few times. The chain carries TRBV19 and TRBJ1-1; possibly TRBD1 for D (6 bases). Trimming pared 6 bases from V and 4 bases from J, leaving 12 bases between. Per the germline V gene, CDR1 is LNHDA and CDR2 is SQIVND (reference sequence). The CDR3 covers 13 residues. CDR3 in DNA: TGTGCCAGTAGGGAAAGGGGGGGCACTGAAGCTTTCTTT. Translating it yields CASRERGGTEAFF.

The rearrangement links TRBV18 to TRBJ1-2, with 8 nucleotides matching TRBD1. V shed 4 bases and J 2 bases; nucleotides not matched to a gene: 6. The CDR3 runs to 15 residues. The germline V gene encodes CDR1 KGHSH and CDR2 LQKENI. CDR3 nucleotides: TGTGCCAGCTCACGACAGGGGTTCCAAAACTATGGCTACACCTTC. Amino acids: CASSRQGFQNYGYTF.

Here the CDR3 DNA reads TGTGCCAGCAGCCTCAGACAGGGGGCTTCAGATACGCAGTATTTT. This encodes CASSLRQGASDTQYF. This chain joins TRBV11-2 and TRBJ2-3; TRBD1 agrees at 10 bases. In germline, CDR1 is SGHAT, CDR2 FQNNGV. The CDR3 runs to 15 residues. With V trimmed by 5 bases and J by 4 bases, 6 bases remained unmatched.

The chain carries TRBV5-6 and TRBJ1-5; no definite D call. Germline CDR1 SGHDT, CDR2 YYEEEE. CDR3 length: 13 amino acids. The V end lost 3 bases, the J end lost 3 bases, and 7 bases lay between the germline ends. CDR3 bases: TGTGCCAGCAGCTGGACGAACAATCAGCCCCAGCATTTT. This encodes CASSWTNNQPQHF.

The genes are TRBV2 and TRBJ1-1; perhaps TRBD1 as D (5 bases). The germline CDR1 and CDR2 sequences are SNHLY and FYNNEI. The length of the CDR3 is 14 residues. The V gene lost 0 bases and the J gene lost 0 bases, with 5 bases spanning the gap. The CDR3 DNA sequence: TGTGCCAGCAGTGAAGCGACAGTGAACACTGAAGCTTTCTTT. Translating it yields CASSEATVNTEAFF.

V is TRBV19 and J is TRBJ2-7; TRBD1 aligns across 9 bases. This CDR3 is built from 14 residues. The V gene end was trimmed by 5 bases and the J gene end by 2 bases; junction bases not matched to a gene: 4. Germline CDR1 and CDR2: LNHDA and SQIVND (reference sequence). The CDR3 reads CASSAGTGTYEQYF. The CDR3, as DNA: TGTGCCAGTAGTGCAGGGACAGGGACCTACGAGCAGTACTTC.

The V call is TRBV7-2, the J call TRBJ1-4; D is uncertain. The V gene's germline CDR1 is SGHTA and CDR2 FQGNSA. Deletions cut 6 bases from V and 0 bases from J, with 20 bases between. The CDR3 runs 18 residues. For the CDR3, the DNA is TGTGCCAGCAGTCGAGGGCCCCCCGGTGGGGCAACTAATGAAAAACTGTTTTTT. It encodes CASSRGPPGGATNEKLFF.

The genes are TRBV28 and TRBJ2-7; tentative D call: TRBD2 (5 bases). CDR1 MDHEN and CDR2 SYDVKM come from the germline V gene. The CDR3 spans 15 residues. The V end was cut by 6 bases, the J end by 2 bases, with 17 bases between. The CDR3 sequence: CASRTTSPTTYEQYF. CDR3 coding DNA: TGTGCCAGCAGGACAACTAGTCCTACCACCTACGAGCAGTACTTC.

The chain uses TRBV28 and TRBJ2-7, with TRBD1 identical over 9 bases. The CDR3 sequence is 15 residues long. J gave up 3 bases and V 6 bases, and 9 bases lay outside the gene matches. In germline, CDR1 is MDHEN, CDR2 SYDVKM. CDR3 nucleotide sequence: TGTGCCAGCAGGGGAACCGGGACAGGGTACTACGAGCAGTACTTC. As protein: CASRGTGTGYYEQYF.

The rearrangement uses TRBV5-1 and TRBJ2-4; the match to TRBD1 covers 9 bases. Germline values: CDR1 SGHRS, CDR2 YFSETQ. V shed 1 base, J shed 9 bases, and the junction held 5 bases outside the gene matches. The CDR3 length is 14 residues. CDR3 sequence reads: CASSLLRQGGIQYF. The CDR3 nucleotides read TGCGCCAGCAGCTTGCTACGACAGGGGGGCATTCAGTACTTC.

About this clone: This sample also contains other DNA sequences that code for the same CDR3. The chain has TRBV9 and TRBJ2-7, with 11 bases matching TRBD2. V was clipped by 2 bases and J by 3 bases; unmatched bases: 4. The CDR3 has 15 amino acids. From germline, CDR1 is SGDLS and CDR2 YYNGEE. CDR3 nucleotides: TGTGCCAGCAGCGTTGGGACTAGCGGAAACTACGAGCAGTACTTC. Its translation: CASSVGTSGNYEQYF.

The chain has TRBV7-4 and TRBJ2-7, with 15 positions matching TRBD2. The CDR3 totals 18 residues. V was pared by 5 bases and J by 3 bases, with 11 bases of the junction left unmatched. CDR1 and CDR2 (germline): SGHVT, SQSDAQ. CDR3 in amino acids: CASSPGLAGGPPLYEQYF. The CDR3, as DNA: TGTGCCAGCAGCCCTGGACTAGCGGGAGGGCCCCCCCTCTACGAGCAGTACTTC.

The chain combines TRBV27 with TRBJ2-7, with D perhaps matching TRBD2 (6 bases). Germline CDR1 reads MNHEY; CDR2 reads SMNVEV (reference sequence). V was cut by 2 bases and J by 2 bases, with 13 bases left in between. The CDR3 extends over 15 amino acids. CDR3 sequence (DNA): TGTGCCAGCAGTTTACGGGGGATTCGACCCTACGAGCAGTACTTC. Residues: CASSLRGIRPYEQYF.

This clone was detected once. The chain has TRBV29-1 and TRBJ2-7; 10 nucleotides line up with TRBD1. Per the germline V gene, CDR1 is SQVTM and CDR2 is ANQGSEA. The CDR3 extends over 14 amino acids. V lost 3 bases to trimming and J lost 4 bases; unmatched junction nucleotides: 6. The CDR3, as DNA: TGCAGCGTTGAGACAGGGGGCAATTTTTACGAGCAGTACTTC. Translation: CSVETGGNFYEQYF.

The rearrangement links TRBV27 to TRBJ2-7; a weak D match, TRBD2 (5 bases). The length of the CDR3 is 14 residues. The V end was cut by 2 bases, the J end by 6 bases, with 14 bases between. Germline-derived CDR1 and CDR2 are MNHEY and SMNVEV (reference sequence). CDR3 nucleotides: TGTGCCAGCAGTTTAAGGCGGTCCGCGGGCGAGCAGTACTTC. Translating it yields CASSLRRSAGEQYF.